The present T cell receptor beta chain was sequenced within a study of blood T cell repertoires in COVID-19. Whole-study context: COVID-19 samples collected from the United States, Italy and Spain covered acute and convalescent phases. The analysed material was cDNA or gDNA that came from T cells, B-cell-depleted T cells, or PBMCs.

In the source study's methods: Estimates of nucleated cell counts were drawn from the amplification of reference gene primers. TCRdb's table, derived via immunoSEQ multiplex PCR, lists solely in-frame clones and lacks some. V, J and clone size reflect that table, while D and trimming were determined from the DNA. Of about 180,000 clones in the sample, over 75% are singletons; the top ten hold roughly 2.5%. V was pared by 7 bases and J by 2 bases, with 13 bases between. The CDR3 spans 14 residues. Looked up from germline, CDR1 is SNHLY and CDR2 is FYNNEI. This TCR was sampled from a man aged 35 to 55 with active or convalescent COVID-19. This rearrangement joins TRBV2 to TRBJ2-3; possible D gene TRBD2, 6 bases. Sequencing was done on a sample of peripheral blood. The CDR3: CASTLGTFTDTQYF. The CDR3 DNA reads as TGTGCCAGCACCCTAGGGACTTTCACAGATACGCAGTATTTT.